A single sample gave rise to the 11 T cell receptor beta chains below, sequenced in a study of shared clonotypes between healthy human individuals. Sequencing was performed with immunoSEQ multiplex PCR; in TCRdb, only in-frame clones are kept and a portion is missing. In the table there are about 2.3 million clones, more than 85% of which are singletons. Source material: naive CD4+ T cells from PBMCs. Sample subset: CD45RA+ positively selected. These receptors came from a young man in good health. Some clones in this sample may be carry-over from other donors' samples.

The chain combines TRBV9 with TRBJ1-1; 8 bases match TRBD1. J gave up 0 bases and V 3 bases, and 10 bases lay outside the gene matches. The CDR3 is 17 residues long. Germline CDR1 and CDR2: SGDLS and YYNGEE. CDR3 nucleotides: TGTGCCAGCAGCGCCGACAGGGGTACGAACCTGAACACTGAAGCTTTCTTT. Translated, it gives CASSADRGTNLNTEAFF.

The chain recombines TRBV12-5 with TRBJ2-5, with 8 bases matching TRBD1. This CDR3 has 14 residues. Germline CDR1 reads LGHNT; CDR2 reads FRNRAP. The V segment lost 6 bases and the J segment 4 bases; nucleotides outside the gene matches: 7. The CDR3 sequence: CASGPGQVGETQYF. The CDR3, as DNA: TGTGCTAGTGGCCCGGGACAGGTAGGAGAGACCCAGTACTTC.

The chain recombines TRBV15 with TRBJ1-2, with unresolved D. There are 15 residues in the CDR3. Trimming shortened V by 1 base and J by 3 bases, and 12 bases separated the two germline ends. The germline gives CDR1 LNHNV, CDR2 YYDKDF (reference sequence). CDR3 protein: CATSRASGLDYGYTF. CDR3 DNA: TGTGCCACCAGCAGAGCTTCGGGCCTGGACTATGGCTACACCTTC.

This chain links TRBV20-1 with TRBJ2-1, with D possibly matching TRBD1 (5 bases). The V and J ends lost 5 bases and 10 bases respectively, with 12 bases between them. The CDR3 extends over 11 amino acids. Germline V gives CDR1 DFQATT, CDR2 SNEGSKA (reference sequence). As DNA, the CDR3 is TGCAGTGCTGCAGGGTACGGCGAGCAGTTCTTC. This sequence encodes CSAAGYGEQFF.

This clone was observed once. V usage is TRBV6-5 and J usage is TRBJ1-2; 8 bases are a match to TRBD1. J lost 6 bases, V lost 7 bases, and 10 bases had no gene match. The CDR3 runs to 14 residues. The germline V gene encodes CDR1 MNHEY and CDR2 SVGAGI. The CDR3 sequence: CASTQGTGFNGYTF. CDR3 DNA: TGTGCCAGCACCCAAGGGACAGGATTTAATGGCTACACCTTC.

The rearrangement uses TRBV6-5 and TRBJ2-7; TRBD1 is a possible D gene (6 bases). The V end was cut by 5 bases, the J end by 9 bases, with 14 bases between. CDR3 length: 12 amino acids. Germline values: CDR1 MNHEY, CDR2 SVGAGI. The CDR3 nucleotides read TGTGCCAGCAGTCCGACAGGTCGGGGGCAGTACTTC. Translated: CASSPTGRGQYF.

The V call is TRBV28, the J call TRBJ2-7, with 8 bases lining up with TRBD2. With V trimmed by 2 bases and J by 1 base, 25 bases remained unmatched. Germline CDR1 MDHEN, CDR2 SYDVKM. The CDR3 spans 22 residues. In DNA form, the CDR3 reads TGTGCCAGCAGTTTAGTGTTAGGGCCACGGACTAGCCGGAAGGCCCTATCCTACGAGCAGTACTTC. Amino acids: CASSLVLGPRTSRKALSYEQYF.

V usage is TRBV27 and J usage is TRBJ2-7; D uncertain. The CDR3 runs 12 residues. Germline lookup yields CDR1 MNHEY and CDR2 SMNVEV (reference sequence). Trimming removed 5 bases at V and 7 bases at J, with 12 bases between. The chain's CDR3 is CASSPDFGEQYF. CDR3 bases: TGTGCCAGCAGTCCCGATTTCGGAGAGCAGTACTTC.

Here the CDR3 DNA reads TGTGCCAGCTCACCACCGACAGGAGTAAGCTATGGCTACACCTTC. Its protein is CASSPPTGVSYGYTF. This chain uses TRBV18 with TRBJ1-2; D perhaps matches TRBD1 (6 bases). With 0 bases removed from V and 4 bases from J, the gap between germline ends came to 12 bases. The germline CDR1 and CDR2 sequences are KGHSH and LQKENI. The CDR3 sequence is 15 residues long.

This clone was seen a single time. This chain joins TRBV7-2 and TRBJ2-7; D unresolved. V lost 2 bases and J lost 2, with 13 bases in between. The CDR3 is 15 residues long. In germline, CDR1 is SGHTA, CDR2 FQGNSA. The CDR3 sequence is CASSLIPQEAYEQYF. In DNA, the CDR3 is TGTGCCAGCAGCTTAATCCCGCAGGAAGCCTACGAGCAGTACTTC.

This rearrangement joins TRBV2 to TRBJ2-7, with a tentative D call TRBD1 (5 bases). Germline assignment: CDR1 SNHLY and CDR2 FYNNEI. V was shortened by 7 bases and J by 0 bases, with 10 bases between the two germline ends. This CDR3 spans 13 amino acids. The DNA for the CDR3 is TGTGCCAGCAACCAGGACACCTCCTACGAGCAGTACTTC. It is translated as CASNQDTSYEQYF. Complete variable domain (other parts from reference TRBV2 and TRBJ2-7): EPEVTQTPSHQVTQMGQEVILRCVPISNHLYFYWYRQILGQKVEFLVSFYNNEISEKSEIFDDQFSVERPDGSNFTLKIRSTKLEDSAMYFCASNQDTSYEQYFGPGTRLTVT.